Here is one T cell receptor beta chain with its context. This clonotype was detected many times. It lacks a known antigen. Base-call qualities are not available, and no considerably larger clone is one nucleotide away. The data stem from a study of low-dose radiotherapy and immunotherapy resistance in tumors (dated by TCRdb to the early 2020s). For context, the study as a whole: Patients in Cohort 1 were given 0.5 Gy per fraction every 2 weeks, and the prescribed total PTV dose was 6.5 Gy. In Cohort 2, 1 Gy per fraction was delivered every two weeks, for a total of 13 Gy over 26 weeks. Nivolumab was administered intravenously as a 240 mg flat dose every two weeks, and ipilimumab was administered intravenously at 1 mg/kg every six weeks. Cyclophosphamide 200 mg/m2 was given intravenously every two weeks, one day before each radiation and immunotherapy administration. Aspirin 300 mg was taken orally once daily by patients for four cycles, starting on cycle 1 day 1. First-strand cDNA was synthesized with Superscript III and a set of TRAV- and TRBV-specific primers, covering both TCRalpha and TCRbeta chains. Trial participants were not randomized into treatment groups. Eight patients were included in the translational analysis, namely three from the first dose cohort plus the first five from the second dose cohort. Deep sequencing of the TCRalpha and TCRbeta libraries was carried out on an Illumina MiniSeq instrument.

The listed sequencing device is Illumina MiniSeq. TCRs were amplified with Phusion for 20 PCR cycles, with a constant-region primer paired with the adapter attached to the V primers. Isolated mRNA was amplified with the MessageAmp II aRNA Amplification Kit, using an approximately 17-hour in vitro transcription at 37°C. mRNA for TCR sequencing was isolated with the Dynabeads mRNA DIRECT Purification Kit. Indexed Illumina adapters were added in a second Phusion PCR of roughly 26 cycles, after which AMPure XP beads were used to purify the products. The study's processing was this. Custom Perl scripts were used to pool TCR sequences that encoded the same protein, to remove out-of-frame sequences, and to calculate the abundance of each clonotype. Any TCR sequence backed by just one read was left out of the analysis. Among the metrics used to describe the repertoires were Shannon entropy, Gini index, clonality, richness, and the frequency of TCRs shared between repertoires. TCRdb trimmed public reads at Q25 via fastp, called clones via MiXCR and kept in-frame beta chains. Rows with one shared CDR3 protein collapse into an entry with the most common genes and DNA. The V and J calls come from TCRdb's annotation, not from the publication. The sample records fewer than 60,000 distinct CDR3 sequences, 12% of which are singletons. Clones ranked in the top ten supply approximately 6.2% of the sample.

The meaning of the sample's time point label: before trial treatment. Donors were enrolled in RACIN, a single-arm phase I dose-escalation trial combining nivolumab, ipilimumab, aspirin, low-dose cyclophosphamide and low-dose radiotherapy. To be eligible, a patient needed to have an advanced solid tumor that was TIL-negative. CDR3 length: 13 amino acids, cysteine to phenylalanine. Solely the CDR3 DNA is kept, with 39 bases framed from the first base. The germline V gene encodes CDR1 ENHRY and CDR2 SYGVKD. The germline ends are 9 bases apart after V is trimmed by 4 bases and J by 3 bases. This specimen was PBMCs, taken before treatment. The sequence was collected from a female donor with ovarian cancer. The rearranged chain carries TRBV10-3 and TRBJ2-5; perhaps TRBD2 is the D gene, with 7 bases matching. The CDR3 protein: CAISGGGEETQYF. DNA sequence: TGTGCCATCAGTGGAGGGGGGGAAGAGACCCAGTACTTC.